This TCR beta chain originates from a study of cytomegalovirus exposure and HLA in healthy donors. Study background: Earlier work reported around 110 million unique TCR beta sequences from some 180 million T cells.

The PCR was carried out with 60 Vbeta primers and 13 Jbeta primers. Some clones are missing from TCRdb's copy, which holds only in-frame ones; the method was immunoSEQ multiplex PCR. Of over 200,000 clones in the sample, roughly 80% are singletons; the top ten hold more than 5%. CDR1 and CDR2 (germline): SNHLY, FYNNEI. V lost 6 bases and J lost 0, with 12 bases in between. The CDR3 length is 15 residues. Comment on this clone: Its antigen is currently unknown.

Whole-study findings and limits: With further analysis later on, most CMV-associated TCR beta chains appeared HLA-restricted. In a later analysis, several top co-occurrence clusters appeared linked to parvovirus B19, influenza, CMV and Epstein-Barr virus.

The rearrangement links TRBV2 to TRBJ1-5; D may be TRBD1 (5 bases). The sequencing sample was made of PBMCs. This TCR was sampled from a woman aged 40 to 50 in good health and CMV-seropositive. CDR3 bases: TGTGCCAGCAGCACAGGACAATATAGCAATCAGCCCCAGCATTTT. This codes for CASSTGQYSNQPQHF.